The 24 T cell receptor beta chains given below trace back to one sample, sequenced in a study of T cell changes during pregnancy in multiple sclerosis. Sequencing used immunoSEQ multiplex PCR; TCRdb keeps in-frame clones, though not all of them. Among about 67,000 clones listed, 89% were seen once. The source was peripheral blood, collected in the first trimester of pregnancy. Receptors originate from a female donor with multiple sclerosis, enrolled in a pregnancy study.

V gene TRBV6-4 combines with J gene TRBJ2-3; 8 nucleotides match TRBD2. The V gene end was trimmed by 0 bases and the J gene end by 1 base; junction bases not matched to a gene: 0. The germline gives CDR1 MRHNA, CDR2 SNTAGT. The CDR3 contains 15 residues. The CDR3 DNA reads TGTGCCAGCAGTGACTCGCGGGGGGGCACAGATACGCAGTATTTT. It codes for CASSDSRGGTDTQYF.

This chain uses TRBV7-9 with TRBJ2-7; 9 bases are shared with TRBD2. CDR1 is SEHNR and CDR2 is FQNEAQ in the germline V gene (reference sequence). The CDR3 extends over 15 amino acids. Losses at the gene ends were 6 bases for V and 5 bases for J; bases not matched to a gene: 11. The CDR3: CASSSLPGTSNEQYF. The CDR3, as DNA: TGTGCCAGCAGTTCACTCCCCGGGACTAGCAACGAGCAGTACTTC.

The rearrangement links TRBV6-6 to TRBJ2-1; 10 bases fit TRBD2. This CDR3 has 15 residues. With V trimmed by 6 bases and J by 4 bases, 6 bases remained unmatched. CDR1 is MNHNY, CDR2 SVGAGI, per germline (reference sequence). This CDR3 reads CASSLKRGGYNEQFF. The CDR3 region has the DNA TGTGCCAGCAGCCTAAAGCGGGGGGGTTACAATGAGCAGTTCTTC.

The chain employs TRBV6-1 and TRBJ2-7; 10 nucleotides match TRBD1. This CDR3 contains 16 residues. CDR1 and CDR2 (germline): MNHNS, SASEGT. V was pared by 4 bases and J by 1 base, with 7 bases of the junction left unmatched. CDR3 region: CASSAPGTGASYEQYF. The CDR3 DNA reads TGTGCCAGCAGTGCCCCCGGGACAGGGGCTTCCTACGAGCAGTACTTC.

V and J are TRBV12-5 and TRBJ2-5; 9 positions agree with TRBD2. V was clipped by 6 bases and J by 5 bases; unmatched bases: 4. The CDR3 runs to 13 residues. CDR1 and CDR2 (germline): LGHNT, FRNRAP. Written as DNA, the CDR3 is TGTGCTAGTGGCTTAGCGGGAGATGAGACCCAGTACTTC. Translating gives CASGLAGDETQYF.

A few counts support this clone. The chain carries TRBV12-5 and TRBJ1-2, with no clear D. The V end was cut by 1 base, the J end by 7 bases, with 13 bases between. There are 14 residues in the CDR3. Germline values: CDR1 LGHNT, CDR2 FRNRAP. For the CDR3, the DNA is TGTGCTAGTGGTTTGGGGGAGGACCGGCTTGGCTACACCTTC. This encodes CASGLGEDRLGYTF.

The chain links TRBV7-6 to TRBJ1-1; 10 bases agree with TRBD1. Trimming at V came to 5 bases and at J to 5 bases, leaving 8 bases not matched to a gene. CDR1 and CDR2 (germline): SGHVS, FNYEAQ. CDR3 length: 15 residues. Here the CDR3 reads CASSPDRGRWTEAFF. The DNA of the CDR3 is TGTGCCAGCAGCCCCGACAGGGGGCGTTGGACTGAAGCTTTCTTT. Filled out from reference TRBV7-6 and TRBJ1-1, the complete variable domain reads GAGVSQSPRYKVTKRGQDVALRCDPISGHVSLYWYRQALGQGPEFLTYFNYEAQQDKSGLPNDRFSAERPEGSISTLTIQRTEQRDSAMYRCASSPDRGRWTEAFFGQGTRLTVV.

V is TRBV7-7 and J is TRBJ2-3, with D unresolved. The germline V gene has CDR1 SSHAT and CDR2 FNYEAQ (reference sequence). Trimming left V 0 bases short and J 2 bases short, with 9 bases between. CDR3 length: 15 residues. The CDR3 nucleotides read TGTGCCAGCAGCTTAGCAGCTTCAATCACAGATACGCAGTATTTT. The encoded protein is CASSLAASITDTQYF.

The chain has TRBV6-6 and TRBJ1-5; D not resolved. CDR1 and CDR2 from the germline V gene are MNHNY and SVGAGI (reference sequence). V was pared by 6 bases and J by 0 bases, with 3 bases between. This CDR3 spans 12 amino acids. The CDR3, as DNA: TGTGCCAGCAGCCATAGCAATCAGCCCCAGCATTTT. This gives the protein CASSHSNQPQHF.

The chain carries TRBV7-9 and TRBJ2-5; perhaps TRBD2 as D (7 bases). The CDR3 covers 14 residues. V was trimmed by 3 bases and J by 4 bases, leaving 12 bases between them. From germline, CDR1 is SEHNR and CDR2 FQNEAQ (reference sequence). The CDR3 nucleotides are TGTGCCAGCAGCTTCGGGGGGCGCCGAGAGACCCAGTACTTC. Translating gives CASSFGGRRETQYF.

This chain links TRBV2 with TRBJ2-3; 7 nucleotides agree with TRBD1. This CDR3 comprises 14 residues. With V trimmed by 5 bases and J by 1 base, 3 bases remained unmatched. Germline loops: CDR1 SNHLY, CDR2 FYNNEI. The CDR3 here is CASSRTGRTDTQYF. The DNA of the CDR3 is TGTGCCAGCAGTCGGACAGGCCGCACAGATACGCAGTATTTT.

The genes are TRBV30 and TRBJ2-7; possibly TRBD1 for D (6 bases). V gave up 0 bases and J gave up 4 bases, with 16 bases separating them. The CDR3 runs 15 residues. Germline CDR1 GTSNPN, CDR2 SVGIG (reference sequence). This CDR3 is CAWSVIQGPHYEQYF. Written as DNA, the CDR3 is TGTGCCTGGAGTGTAATACAGGGACCCCATTACGAGCAGTACTTC.

This clone occurred once. The rearrangement links TRBV7-2 to TRBJ2-1; possible D gene TRBD2, 6 bases. This CDR3 is built from 11 residues. Germline V gene data show CDR1 as SGHTA and CDR2 as FQGNSA. V was pared by 8 bases and J by 10 bases, with 12 bases between. This chain's CDR3 is CASLAEGEQFF. The CDR3 DNA sequence: TGTGCCAGCCTTGCGGAGGGAGAGCAGTTCTTC.

V and J are TRBV28 and TRBJ1-4; possibly TRBD1 for D (6 bases). This CDR3 region has 13 residues. Germline V gene lookup returns CDR1 MDHEN and CDR2 SYDVKM. Trimming removed 4 bases from V and 5 bases from J, with 8 bases in between. The CDR3 region is CASSWTANEKLFF. The DNA for the CDR3 is TGTGCCAGCAGTTGGACAGCGAATGAAAAACTGTTTTTT.

V and J are TRBV7-2 and TRBJ1-4, with a weak D call TRBD1 (6 bases). V was shortened by 1 base and J by 5 bases, with 17 bases between the two germline ends. The CDR3 covers 17 residues. Germline lookup yields CDR1 SGHTA and CDR2 FQGNSA. The CDR3 DNA reads TGTGCCAGCAGCTTAGGGTACAGGGCAACGGAAAATGAAAAACTGTTTTTT. Protein product: CASSLGYRATENEKLFF.

The J gene is TRBJ1-6, the V gene TRBV6-5; 8 bases are a match to TRBD1. Per germline, CDR1 MNHEY and CDR2 SVGAGI. The CDR3 spans 16 residues. V was clipped by 0 bases and J by 9 bases; unmatched bases: 7. For the CDR3, the DNA is TGTGCCAGCAGTTACTCTCTTACAGGGGGGATTTCACCCCTCCACTTT. Protein product: CASSYSLTGGISPLHF.

The chain has TRBV11-2 and TRBJ2-7; TRBD2 matches at 7 bases. Trimming took 5 bases from V and 2 from J; bases not matched to a gene: 6. The CDR3 consists of 14 residues. Germline-derived CDR1 and CDR2 are SGHAT and FQNNGV. The CDR3 DNA reads TGTGCCAGCAGCCTCTGGGGGGGAGCCTACGAGCAGTACTTC. This sequence encodes CASSLWGGAYEQYF.

The genes are TRBV6-6 and TRBJ1-1; D is unresolved. Germline CDR1 reads MNHNY; CDR2 reads SVGAGI (reference sequence). The CDR3 extends over 13 amino acids. The ends were cut back, 4 bases at V and 5 bases at J, with 11 bases in the middle. CDR3: CASSSGETTEAFF. For the CDR3, the DNA is TGTGCCAGCAGTTCGGGAGAAACAACTGAAGCTTTCTTT.

J is TRBJ1-3 and V is TRBV9; D is perhaps TRBD1 (5 bases). Per the germline V gene, CDR1 is SGDLS and CDR2 is YYNGEE. The germline V and J ends were trimmed by 3 bases and 4 bases, with 8 bases remaining between them. The CDR3 has 13 amino acids. CDR3 sequence: CASSAHRGNTIYF. The CDR3 DNA sequence: TGTGCCAGCAGCGCGCACAGGGGAAACACCATATATTTT. Full variable domain (rest looked up from reference TRBV9 and TRBJ1-3): DSGVTQTPKHLITATGQRVTLRCSPRSGDLSVYWYQQSLDQGLQFLIQYYNGEERAKGNILERFSAQQFPDLHSELNLSSLELGDSALYFCASSAHRGNTIYFGEGSWLTVV.

The rearrangement links TRBV27 to TRBJ1-6, with D hard to call. This CDR3 contains 15 residues. Germline V gene sequence: CDR1 MNHEY, CDR2 SMNVEV (reference sequence). The V end was cut by 2 bases, the J end by 3 bases, with 8 bases between. The CDR3 coding sequence is TGTGCCAGCAGTTTAGTGGCAGGCTATAATTCACCCCTCCACTTT. It yields the protein CASSLVAGYNSPLHF.

The chain has TRBV6-1 and TRBJ2-7; the match to TRBD1 covers 7 bases. Germline values: CDR1 MNHNS, CDR2 SASEGT. Trimming took 4 bases from V and 2 from J; bases not matched to a gene: 8. The CDR3 runs to 15 residues. CDR3 in amino acids: CASSVVRGRPYEQYF. DNA for the CDR3: TGTGCCAGCAGTGTGGTGAGGGGGCGTCCCTACGAGCAGTACTTC.

The chain has TRBV12-5 and TRBJ2-6; D is undetermined. The CDR3 sequence is 15 residues long. Trimming took 3 bases from V and 2 from J, leaving 8 bases between them. Germline CDR1 reads LGHNT; CDR2 reads FRNRAP. The CDR3 loop is CASGLNGAGANVLTF. CDR3 coding DNA: TGTGCTAGTGGTTTAAACGGAGCTGGGGCCAACGTCCTGACTTTC.

The chain employs TRBV5-8 and TRBJ2-7; 10 nucleotides align to TRBD1. From germline, CDR1 is SGHTS and CDR2 YDEGEE. This CDR3 contains 15 residues. V was clipped by 4 bases and J by 7 bases; unmatched bases: 11. For the CDR3, the DNA is TGTGCCAGCAGCGCCGGGACAGGGGTTTTGGGGGAGCAGTACTTC. It is translated as CASSAGTGVLGEQYF.

The rearrangement joins TRBV5-8 to TRBJ1-5; no clear D gene. The germline V gene encodes CDR1 SGHTS and CDR2 YDEGEE. The CDR3 is 15 amino acids. The V gene lost 2 bases and the J gene lost 7 bases, with 16 bases spanning the gap. The CDR3 region is CASSFGLGEAQPQHF. CDR3 coding DNA: TGTGCCAGCAGCTTTGGATTAGGAGAGGCGCAGCCCCAGCATTTT. The full variable domain, its missing parts supplied by reference TRBV5-8 and TRBJ1-5, is EAGVTQSPTHLIKTRGQQATLRCSPISGHTSVYWYQQALGLGLQFLLWYDEGEERNRGNFPPRFSGRQFPNYSSELNVNALELEDSALYLCASSFGLGEAQPQHFGDGTRLSIL.